A single sample gave rise to the 10 T cell receptor beta chains below, sequenced in a study of T cell repertoires in cytomegalovirus infection. One entry per CDR3 protein results from TCRdb running MiXCR on the reads. The sample records 380,000 or so distinct CDR3 sequences, just under 35% being singletons. These receptors' antigens are unknown. Source: cultured PBMCs, taken from culture after CMV antigen stimulation. Every receptor here comes from a human donor in good health (CMV status not recorded). Some clones in this sample may be carry-over from other donors' samples.

The rearrangement uses TRBV7-8 and TRBJ2-7, with D unclear. Trimming removed 0 bases at V and 6 bases at J, with 9 bases between. Germline V gene sequence: CDR1 SGHVS, CDR2 FQNEAQ. The CDR3 loop spans 13 amino acids. As DNA, the CDR3 is TGTGCCAGCAGCTTAGCGGGTCGGAGCGAGCAGTACGTC. Translation: CASSLAGRSEQYV.

There are a few counts of this clonotype. The chain is built from TRBV28 and TRBJ1-5; D gene uncertain. The CDR3 sequence is 15 residues long. V gave up 5 bases and J gave up 0 bases, with 11 bases separating them. Per germline, CDR1 MDHEN and CDR2 SYDVKM. This CDR3 reads CASSTTAYSNQPQHF. CDR3 nucleotide sequence: TGTGCCAGCAGTACCACAGCGTATAGCAATCAGCCCCAGCATTTT.

The chain combines TRBV12-3 or TRBV12-4 with TRBJ1-1, with 8 bases matching TRBD1. The J segment lost 8 bases and the V segment lost 3 bases, leaving 5 bases of the junction unmatched. The CDR3 covers 13 residues. The CDR3 loop is CASSFGQGTEAFF. The CDR3 bases are TGTGCCAGCAGTTTCGGACAGGGTACAGAAGCTTTCTTT.

The chain carries TRBV7-8 and TRBJ2-3; 8 bases fit TRBD2. The ends lost 1 base at V and 2 bases at J; junction bases unmatched: 5. The CDR3 contains 16 residues. CDR1 and CDR2 (germline): SGHVS, FQNEAQ. The CDR3 sequence is CASSLDERGNTDTQYF. As DNA, the CDR3 is TGTGCCAGCAGCTTAGATGAGCGGGGGAACACAGATACGCAGTATTTT. The full variable domain, in which reference TRBV7-8 and TRBJ2-3 provide the parts outside the CDR3, is GAGVSQSPRYKVAKRGQDVALRCDPISGHVSLFWYQQALGQGPEFLTYFQNEAQLDKSGLPSDRFFAERPEGSVSTLKIQRTQQEDSAVYLCASSLDERGNTDTQYFGPGTRLTVL.

This clonotype was seen repeatedly, ten times or more. The V call is TRBV7-2, the J call TRBJ1-6; no definite D call. The V gene's germline CDR1 is SGHTA and CDR2 FQGNSA. The CDR3 runs 14 residues. V shed 2 bases and J shed 7 bases, with 9 bases lying between them. The CDR3 coding sequence is TGTGCCAGCAGCTTAAGAGACCCAAATTCACCCCTCCACTTT. Protein sequence: CASSLRDPNSPLHF. Full variable domain (remainder filled in from reference TRBV7-2 and TRBJ1-6): GAGVSQSPSNKVTEKGKDVELRCDPISGHTALYWYRQSLGQGLEFLIYFQGNSAPDKSGLPSDRFSAERTGGSVSTLTIQRTQQEDSAVYLCASSLRDPNSPLHFGNGTRLTVT.

V gene TRBV3-1 combines with J gene TRBJ1-6; perhaps TRBD1 as D (5 bases). The CDR3 has 15 amino acids. CDR1 and CDR2 (germline): LGHDT, YNNKEL (reference sequence). V lost 0 bases to trimming and J lost 8 bases, with 11 bases between them. As DNA, the CDR3 is TGTGCCAGCAGCCAAGAGATAGGGACCCATTCACCCCTCCACTTT. The encoded protein is CASSQEIGTHSPLHF.

The table lists this clonotype with a few counts. The chain combines TRBV29-1 with TRBJ1-1; D remains ambiguous. Trimming left V 4 bases short and J 5 bases short, with 11 bases between. Looked up from germline, CDR1 is SQVTM and CDR2 is ANQGSEA. CDR3 length equals 12 residues. DNA for the CDR3: TGCAGCGTTGCAGGAAGAAGGACTGAAGCTTTCTTT. This codes for CSVAGRRTEAFF.

This clonotype was counted a few times. The CDR3 sequence is CASSRSAGSRGQGYTF. For the CDR3, the DNA is TGCGCCAGCAGCCGCTCGGCGGGGTCCAGGGGGCAAGGCTACACCTTC. This sequence joins TRBV4-3 and TRBJ1-2; 8 positions match TRBD1. Trimming cost V 4 bases and J 8 bases; bases outside gene matches: 15. Germline V gene lookup returns CDR1 LGHNA and CDR2 YSLEER. The CDR3 has 16 residues.

The sample holds a few counts of this clonotype. This sequence joins TRBV19 and TRBJ2-1, with 7 bases matching TRBD2. J was trimmed by 7 bases and V by 0 bases; bases with no gene match: 6. The germline CDR1 and CDR2 sequences are LNHDA and SQIVND (reference sequence). CDR3 length: 15 amino acids. Here the CDR3 DNA reads TGTGCCAGTAGTATAGATGGTAGCGGGCTGAATGAGCAGTTCTTC. Translation: CASSIDGSGLNEQFF.

This chain uses TRBV7-6 with TRBJ2-3, with 12 bases aligning to TRBD2. J gave up 6 bases and V 3 bases, and 7 bases lay outside the gene matches. Germline-derived CDR1 and CDR2 are SGHVS and FNYEAQ. The CDR3 totals 16 residues. The CDR3, as DNA: TGTGCCAGCAGCTTTCGACTAGCGGGGGCCGATGATACGCAGTATTTT. Translated: CASSFRLAGADDTQYF.